The subject of this entry is one T cell receptor beta chain. The antigen this receptor binds is unknown. Base qualities are not at hand, and no much larger clone is one base apart. This entry belongs to a study of CD8 T cells in Susac syndrome (dated 2019 in TCRdb). With respect to the entire study: Whether CD8+ T cell activation and differentiation in Susac syndrome was antigen driven was tested using repertoire sequencing. What the research found in general, with its limitations: The study acknowledged that relatively few individuals were included in the TCR sequencing and HLA analysis.

High-throughput TCR beta sequencing profiled peripheral blood CD8+ and CD4+ T cells from healthy donors, Susac syndrome patients and multiple sclerosis patients. The multiple sclerosis controls were treatment-naive patients who had stable or active relapsing-remitting disease and met the revised McDonald criteria. Bulk CD8+ and CD4+ T cells were purified by magnetic negative isolation, while CD8+ TEMRA cells were enriched using FACS. Blood was collected in EDTA tubes and processed within 24 hours, with PBMCs isolated through density gradient centrifugation. PBMCs destined for TCR sequencing were cryopreserved in liquid nitrogen and later thawed in a 37 °C water bath. The sorted or isolated CD4+, CD8+ and CD8+ TEMRA cells had a purity of 90% or higher. V drops 4 bases and J drops 1 base, leaving 8 bases in between. Measured from the cysteine to the phenylalanine, the CDR3 is 13 residues long. Just the 39-base CDR3 DNA is kept, in frame starting at base 1. The germline V gene supplies CDR1 SGHDT and CDR2 YYEEEE.

RNA was extracted using the RNeasy kit, and roughly 0.5 to 1 microgram was reverse transcribed with random hexamers. The immunoSEQ multiplex PCR assay, which covers 54 Vbeta and 13 Jbeta segments, was used to amplify TCR beta CDR3 regions. PCR amplification bias was corrected by using a synthetic template baseline for primer optimization and computational correction. As for the authors' bioinformatics: Reads were annotated to V, D and J genes according to IMGT and were analyzed with immunoSEQ Analyzer, with only productive sequences retained. Clonality was calculated as one minus the Shannon entropy normalized by log2 of the number of productive unique sequences. Public and private clones were assessed among the 100 most prevalent clones of each patient and control. Clones were defined as Susac-specific when absent from the healthy and MS cohorts, from 1052 published viral clones and from other ImmuneACCESS disease sequences. Through fastp at Q25 and MiXCR, TCRdb rebuilt clones from the public reads, retaining in-frame beta chains. A single entry per CDR3 protein holds the most common genes and DNA from its merged rows. Here the V and J calls rest on TCRdb's processing, not on the authors' analysis. The sample records approximately 150,000 distinct CDR3 sequences, around 93% of which are singletons. The ten top clones hold around 0.1% of the sample.

Input material: CD4+ T cells from PBMCs. This receptor was identified in a human donor with multiple sclerosis. The rearrangement joined TRBV5-6 to TRBJ1-1; 5 matching bases give a weak D call of TRBD1. The nucleotides read TGTGCCAGCAGCCATGACAGGAACACTGAAGCTTTCTTT. The translation is CASSHDRNTEAFF.